These 9 T cell receptor beta chains came from one sample sequenced in a study of siplizumab effects on memory and regulatory T cells. TCRdb keeps only in-frame clones here, not all; method: immunoSEQ multiplex PCR. The profile covers 55,000 to 65,000 clones, with around 97% appearing a single time and 0.95% to 1.4% taken by the ten largest. The sample taken for sequencing was naive CD8+ T cells sorted from blood. All receptors come from a human donor in good health.

This chain uses TRBV7-9 with TRBJ2-7; D call uncertain. CDR1 is SEHNR, CDR2 FQNEAQ, per germline (reference sequence). The CDR3 covers 11 residues. With 4 bases removed from V and 4 bases from J, the gap between germline ends came to 5 bases. Here the CDR3 DNA reads TGTGCCAGCAGCTCCCTATACGAGCAGTACTTC. Encoded protein: CASSSLYEQYF.

The CDR3 region is CASRDGQYYGYTF. CDR3 DNA sequence: TGTGCCAGCAGGGATGGACAGTACTATGGCTACACCTTC. The chain has TRBV2 and TRBJ1-2, with D possibly matching TRBD1 (6 bases). CDR1 and CDR2 from the germline V gene are SNHLY and FYNNEI. Trimming took 6 bases from V and 3 from J, leaving 11 bases between them. The length of the CDR3 is 13 residues. Full variable domain (missing parts from reference TRBV2 and TRBJ1-2): EPEVTQTPSHQVTQMGQEVILRCVPISNHLYFYWYRQILGQKVEFLVSFYNNEISEKSEIFDDQFSVERPDGSNFTLKIRSTKLEDSAMYFCASRDGQYYGYTFGSGTRLTVV.

The J gene is TRBJ1-1, the V gene TRBV19; D is unresolved. Germline V gene data show CDR1 as LNHDA and CDR2 as SQIVND (reference sequence). The germline V and J ends were trimmed by 5 bases and 1 base, with 8 bases remaining between them. The CDR3 consists of 13 residues. The CDR3 nucleotides read TGTGCCAGTAGTGGGCTCGAGAACACTGAAGCTTTCTTT. This translates into CASSGLENTEAFF. The whole variable domain, remainder taken from reference TRBV19 and TRBJ1-1, is DGGITQSPKYLFRKEGQNVTLSCEQNLNHDAMYWYRQDPGQGLRLIYYSQIVNDFQKGDIAEGYSVSREKKESFPLTVTSAQKNPTAFYLCASSGLENTEAFFGQGTRLTVV.

V usage is TRBV5-5 and J usage is TRBJ2-7; 9 positions match TRBD2. CDR3 length equals 15 residues. Per the germline V gene, CDR1 is SGHKS and CDR2 is YYEKEE (reference sequence). V trimming: 4 bases; J trimming: 4 bases; junction bases outside the gene matches: 9. CDR3 sequence reads: CASSPSRTSAYEQYF. Written as DNA, the CDR3 is TGTGCCAGCAGCCCATCCCGGACTAGCGCATACGAGCAGTACTTC.

The chain links TRBV30 to TRBJ1-1; D not certain. Germline-derived CDR1 and CDR2 are GTSNPN and SVGIG (reference sequence). V was cut by 6 bases and J by 3 bases, with 11 bases left in between. The CDR3 is made up of 12 amino acids. CDR3 bases: TGTGCCTGCCCCCAGGAGGACACTGAAGCTTTCTTT. This sequence encodes CACPQEDTEAFF.

The V call is TRBV7-2, the J call TRBJ2-4; D is uncertain. From germline, CDR1 is SGHTA and CDR2 FQGNSA. With 6 bases removed from V and 7 bases from J, the gap between germline ends came to 19 bases. CDR3 length: 15 residues. The DNA of the CDR3 is TGTGCCAGCAGTAAATCGGGCACTCCGACGAACATTCAGTACTTC. It encodes CASSKSGTPTNIQYF. Full variable domain (missing parts from reference TRBV7-2 and TRBJ2-4): GAGVSQSPSNKVTEKGKDVELRCDPISGHTALYWYRQSLGQGLEFLIYFQGNSAPDKSGLPSDRFSAERTGGSVSTLTIQRTQQEDSAVYLCASSKSGTPTNIQYFGAGTRLSVL.

The V call is TRBV2, the J call TRBJ1-6; D call uncertain. This CDR3 region has 11 residues. Germline-derived CDR1 and CDR2 are SNHLY and FYNNEI. V lost 3 bases, J lost 9 bases, and 3 bases lay in between. CDR3 DNA sequence: TGTGCCAGCAGTGATCCTTCACCCCTCCACTTT. This gives the protein CASSDPSPLHF. The full variable domain, rest sourced from reference TRBV2 and TRBJ1-6, is EPEVTQTPSHQVTQMGQEVILRCVPISNHLYFYWYRQILGQKVEFLVSFYNNEISEKSEIFDDQFSVERPDGSNFTLKIRSTKLEDSAMYFCASSDPSPLHFGNGTRLTVT.

The genes are TRBV9 and TRBJ2-1; no clear D. Looked up from germline, CDR1 is SGDLS and CDR2 is YYNGEE. The V and J ends lost 4 bases and 10 bases respectively, with 12 bases between them. This CDR3 spans 12 amino acids. The CDR3 region has the DNA TGTGCCAGCAGCCCACTTTCTACGGAGCAGTTCTTC. This gives the protein CASSPLSTEQFF.

This chain uses TRBV5-6 with TRBJ2-7, with a tentative D call TRBD2 (6 bases). There are 16 residues in the CDR3. Germline V lookup: CDR1 SGHDT, CDR2 YYEEEE. V was trimmed by 4 bases and J by 2 bases, leaving 19 bases between them. The CDR3 DNA reads TGTGCCAGCAGCCCTTCTAGCGTTCAATCTGCCTACGAGCAGTACTTC. The encoded protein is CASSPSSVQSAYEQYF.